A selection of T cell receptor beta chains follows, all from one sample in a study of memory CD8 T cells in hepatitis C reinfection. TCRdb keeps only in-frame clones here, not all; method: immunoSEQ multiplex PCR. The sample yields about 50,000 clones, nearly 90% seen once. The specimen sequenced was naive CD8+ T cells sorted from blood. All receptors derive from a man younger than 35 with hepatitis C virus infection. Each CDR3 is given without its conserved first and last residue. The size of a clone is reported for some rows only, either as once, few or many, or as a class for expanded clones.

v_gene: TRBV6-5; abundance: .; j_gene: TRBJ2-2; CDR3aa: ASSYSSGRAGGELF
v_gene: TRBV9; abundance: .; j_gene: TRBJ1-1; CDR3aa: ASSVVRGQVNTEAF
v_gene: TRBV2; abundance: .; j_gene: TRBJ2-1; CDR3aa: ASSVASGRDEQF
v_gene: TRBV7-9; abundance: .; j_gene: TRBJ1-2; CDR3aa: ASSLPGGESYGYT
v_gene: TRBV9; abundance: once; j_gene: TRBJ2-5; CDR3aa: ASSASGRVETQY
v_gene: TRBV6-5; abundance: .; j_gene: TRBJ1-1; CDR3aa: ASSSSPRGNTEAF
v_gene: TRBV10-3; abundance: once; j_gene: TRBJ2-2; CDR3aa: AISDRANTGELF
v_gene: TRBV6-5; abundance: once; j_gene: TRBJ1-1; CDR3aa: ASSEREYTEAF
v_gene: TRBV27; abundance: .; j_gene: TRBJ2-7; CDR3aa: ASSPGQGPYEQY
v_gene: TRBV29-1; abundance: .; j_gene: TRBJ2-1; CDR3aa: SVELAGNNNEQF
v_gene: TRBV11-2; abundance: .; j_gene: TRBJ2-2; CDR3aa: ASSSGTGRVLNTGELF
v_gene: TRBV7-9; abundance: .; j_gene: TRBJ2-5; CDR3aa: ASSTGMFGETQY
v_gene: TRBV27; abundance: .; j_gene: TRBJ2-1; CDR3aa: ASSDRGGEQF
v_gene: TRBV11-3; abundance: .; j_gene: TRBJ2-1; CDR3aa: ASSPRDSGRVDEQF
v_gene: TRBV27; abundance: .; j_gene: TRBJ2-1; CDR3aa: ASSLVLGPEQF
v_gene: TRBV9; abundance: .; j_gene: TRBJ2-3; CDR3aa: ASSFAGATTDTQY
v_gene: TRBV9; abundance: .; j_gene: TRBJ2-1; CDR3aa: ASSATTSWDEQF
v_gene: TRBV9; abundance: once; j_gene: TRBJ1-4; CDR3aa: ASSVFGGGDEKLF
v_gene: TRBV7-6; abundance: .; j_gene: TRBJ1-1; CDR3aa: ASSPGTGGDTEAF
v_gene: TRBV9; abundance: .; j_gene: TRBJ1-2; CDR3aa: ASSARTGVDYGYT
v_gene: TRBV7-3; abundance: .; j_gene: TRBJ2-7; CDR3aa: ASSPIAGGPYEQY
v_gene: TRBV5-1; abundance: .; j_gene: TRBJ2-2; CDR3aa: ASSWDRSNTGELF
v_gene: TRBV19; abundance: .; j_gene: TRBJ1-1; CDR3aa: ASSTLGGSTEAF
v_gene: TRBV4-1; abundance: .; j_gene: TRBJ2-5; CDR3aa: ASSQSGLAVQETQY
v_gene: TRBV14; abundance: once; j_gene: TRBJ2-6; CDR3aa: ASSQFLTSGSSGANVLT
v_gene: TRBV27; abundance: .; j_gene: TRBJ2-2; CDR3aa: ASRQSGQGAAGELF
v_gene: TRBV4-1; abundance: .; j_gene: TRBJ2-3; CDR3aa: ASSQIRTDTQY
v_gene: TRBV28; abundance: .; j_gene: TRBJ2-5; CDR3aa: ASSPGQGWETQY
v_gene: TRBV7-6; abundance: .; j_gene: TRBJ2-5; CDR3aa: ASSSGTGWGNQETQY
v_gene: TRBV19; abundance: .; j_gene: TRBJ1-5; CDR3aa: ASSIRTGGYGNQPQH
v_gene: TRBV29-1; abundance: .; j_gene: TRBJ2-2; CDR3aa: SVDLTGFGELF
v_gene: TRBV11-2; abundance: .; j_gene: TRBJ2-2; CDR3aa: ASSSSGQGAGELF
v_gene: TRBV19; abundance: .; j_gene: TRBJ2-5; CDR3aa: ASSESYWTGREETQY
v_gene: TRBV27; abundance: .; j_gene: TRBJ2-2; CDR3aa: ASSLGFSGTGELF
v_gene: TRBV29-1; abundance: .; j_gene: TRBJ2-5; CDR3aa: SVEKAGDPSGETQY
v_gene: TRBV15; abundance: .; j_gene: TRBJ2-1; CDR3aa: ATSSTSPNEQF
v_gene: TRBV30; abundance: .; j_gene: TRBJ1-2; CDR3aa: ASPSQGGYT
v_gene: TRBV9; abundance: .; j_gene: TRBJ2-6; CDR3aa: ASSGGDRVASGANVLT
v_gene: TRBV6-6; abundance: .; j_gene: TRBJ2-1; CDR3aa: ASSYSRAPRGNEQF
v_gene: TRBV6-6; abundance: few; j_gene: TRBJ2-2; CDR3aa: ASTHRTGGLTGELF
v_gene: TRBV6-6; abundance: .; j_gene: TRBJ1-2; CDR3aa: ASTLAHRDRDYGYT
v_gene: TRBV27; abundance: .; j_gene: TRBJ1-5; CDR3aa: ASSLRGEAQPQH
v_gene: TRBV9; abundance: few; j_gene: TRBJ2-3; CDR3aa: ASSVFGGGATDTQY
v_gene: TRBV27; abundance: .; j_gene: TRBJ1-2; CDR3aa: ASSLTGGSSVGYT
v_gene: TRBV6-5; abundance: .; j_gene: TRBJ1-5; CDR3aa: ASSSGTTADQPQH
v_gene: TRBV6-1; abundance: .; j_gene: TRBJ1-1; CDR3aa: ASREQGNTEAF
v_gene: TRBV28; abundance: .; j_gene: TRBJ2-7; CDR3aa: AVSSRTSGSNYEQY
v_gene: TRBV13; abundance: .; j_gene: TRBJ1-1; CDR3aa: ASSSARGAARRGTEAF
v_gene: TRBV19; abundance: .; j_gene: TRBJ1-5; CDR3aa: ASSSWMAQGQPQH
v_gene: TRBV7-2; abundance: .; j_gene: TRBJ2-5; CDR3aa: ASSPGTSGRVQETQY
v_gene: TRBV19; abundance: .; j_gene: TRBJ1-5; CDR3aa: ASTLIGGGGQPQH
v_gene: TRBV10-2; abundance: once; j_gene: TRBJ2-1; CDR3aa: ASSDLREGQF
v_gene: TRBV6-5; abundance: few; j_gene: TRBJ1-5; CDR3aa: ASSKQGQPQH
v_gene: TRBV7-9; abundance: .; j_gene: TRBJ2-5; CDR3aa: ASSSIQGRKTQY
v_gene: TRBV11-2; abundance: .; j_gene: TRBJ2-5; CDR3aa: ASSPRDSPKETQY
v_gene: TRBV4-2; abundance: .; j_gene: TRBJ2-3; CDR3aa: ASSQTLAGGWTDTQY
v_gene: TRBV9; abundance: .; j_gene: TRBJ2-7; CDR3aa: ASSPQESHSYEQY
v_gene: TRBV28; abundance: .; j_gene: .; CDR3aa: ASSSTDTNYEQY
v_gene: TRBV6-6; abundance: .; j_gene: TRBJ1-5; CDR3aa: ATLRQGASNQPQH
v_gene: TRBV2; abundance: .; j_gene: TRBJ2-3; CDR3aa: ASSHTRQGADTQY